Here is one T cell receptor (beta chain) with its context. What it recognizes is unknown. An overlapping HIV-1 Gag peptide pool stimulated these cells at 0.95 to 1 ug/peptide/mL. CD40L-negative CD69-negative CD45RO-high memory CD4+ T cells were sorted as populations depleted of antigen-responding cells. CD4+ T cell counts exceeded 400 cells/uL; CMV serology was positive. Anti-CD28/CD49d costimulation, CD40-blocking antibody and enfuvirtide were given to CD8-depleted PBMCs for 18 hours. Sequencing used immunoSEQ version 4 in survey mode. Clones were sequenced by immunoSEQ multiplex PCR, and TCRdb holds only the in-frame ones, with some missing. The sample holds approximately 65,000 clones, about 69% seen once. The sample originates from a study of persistence of HIV-infected CD4 T cells. From germline, CDR1 is LNHNV and CDR2 YYDKDF (reference sequence). This CDR3 has 13 amino acids. The V gene lost 0 bases and the J gene lost 2 bases, with 5 bases spanning the gap.

This TCR was sampled from an adult man with HIV who was CMV-seropositive. The J gene is TRBJ2-7, the V gene TRBV15; D remains ambiguous. Sample: CD4+ T cells sorted from PBMCs after roughly 19-hour stimulation, taken from a patient who received antiretroviral therapy. CDR3 in DNA: TGTGCCACCAGCAGAGATACCACCTACGAGCAGTACTTC. Its translation is CATSRDTTYEQYF.